These 2 T cell receptor beta chains share one sample of origin, sequenced in a study of blood T cell repertoires in COVID-19. Method: immunoSEQ multiplex PCR; TCRdb's copy keeps in-frame clones and lacks some. The table has about 140,000 clones, 75% to 90% seen once. The sample was peripheral blood. These receptors were collected from a woman of 80 years or more with acute or convalescent COVID-19.

The chain carries TRBV5-6 and TRBJ1-2; the match to TRBD1 covers 8 bases. CDR1 and CDR2 (germline): SGHDT, YYEEEE. The trim removed 4 bases at V and 5 bases at J, leaving 10 bases unmatched. The CDR3 runs to 15 residues. CDR3 loop: CASSVVTGVGYGYTF. The CDR3 nucleotides read TGTGCCAGCAGCGTTGTGACAGGGGTTGGGTATGGCTACACCTTC. Variable domain in full (rest from reference TRBV5-6 and TRBJ1-2): DAGVTQSPTHLIKTRGQQVTLRCSPKSGHDTVSWYQQALGQGPQFIFQYYEEEERQRGNFPDRFSGHQFPNYSSELNVNALLLGDSALYLCASSVVTGVGYGYTFGSGTRLTVV.

V gene TRBV11-2 combines with J gene TRBJ2-5, with D unresolved. The germline V gene has CDR1 SGHAT and CDR2 FQNNGV. The CDR3 extends over 13 amino acids. V was trimmed by 5 bases and J by 5 bases, leaving 12 bases between them. The CDR3 nucleotides are TGTGCCAGCAGCCTCAATGCGCTTGAGACCCAGTACTTC. Protein: CASSLNALETQYF.